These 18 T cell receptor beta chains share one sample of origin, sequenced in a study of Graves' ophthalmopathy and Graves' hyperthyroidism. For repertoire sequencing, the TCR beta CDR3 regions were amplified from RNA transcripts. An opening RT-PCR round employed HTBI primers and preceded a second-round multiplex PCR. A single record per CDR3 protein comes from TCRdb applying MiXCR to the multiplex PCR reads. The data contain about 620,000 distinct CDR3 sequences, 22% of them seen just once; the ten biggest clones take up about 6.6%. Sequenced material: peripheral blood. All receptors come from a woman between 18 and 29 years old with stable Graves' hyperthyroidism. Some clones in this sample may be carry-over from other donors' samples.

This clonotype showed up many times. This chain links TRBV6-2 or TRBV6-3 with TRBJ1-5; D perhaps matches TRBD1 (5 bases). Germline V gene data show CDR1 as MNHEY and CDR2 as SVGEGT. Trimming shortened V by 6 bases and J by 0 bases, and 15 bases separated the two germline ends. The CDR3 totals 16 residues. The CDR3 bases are TGTGCCAGCAGACGGATGGGACCTTATAGCAATCAGCCCCAGCATTTT. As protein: CASRRMGPYSNQPQHF.

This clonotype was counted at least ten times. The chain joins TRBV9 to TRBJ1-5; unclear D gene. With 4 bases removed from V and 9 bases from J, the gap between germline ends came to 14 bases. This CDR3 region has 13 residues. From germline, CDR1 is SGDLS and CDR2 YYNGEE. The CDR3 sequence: CASSSRDIGPQHF. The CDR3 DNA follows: TGTGCCAGCAGCTCCAGAGATATTGGGCCCCAGCATTTT.

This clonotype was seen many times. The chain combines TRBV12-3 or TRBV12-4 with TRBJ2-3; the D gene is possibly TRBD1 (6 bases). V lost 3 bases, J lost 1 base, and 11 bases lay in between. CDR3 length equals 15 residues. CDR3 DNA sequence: TGTGCCAGCAGTTTTAGTGCAGGGGGCACAGATACGCAGTATTTT. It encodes CASSFSAGGTDTQYF.

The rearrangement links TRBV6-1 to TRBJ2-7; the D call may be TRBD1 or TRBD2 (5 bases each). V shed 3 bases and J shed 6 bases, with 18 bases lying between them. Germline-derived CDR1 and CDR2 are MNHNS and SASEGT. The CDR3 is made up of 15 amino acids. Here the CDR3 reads CASSDIQDTGREQYF. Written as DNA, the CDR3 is TGTGCCAGCAGTGACATTCAGGACACGGGGCGCGAGCAGTACTTC.

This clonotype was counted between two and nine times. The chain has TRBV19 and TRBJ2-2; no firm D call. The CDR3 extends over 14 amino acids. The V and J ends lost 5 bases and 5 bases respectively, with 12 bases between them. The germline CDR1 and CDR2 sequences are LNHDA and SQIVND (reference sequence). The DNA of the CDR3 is TGTGCCAGTAGTTCTTGGACGAGGACCGGGGAGCTGTTTTTT. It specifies CASSSWTRTGELFF. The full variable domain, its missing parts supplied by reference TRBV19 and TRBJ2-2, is DGGITQSPKYLFRKEGQNVTLSCEQNLNHDAMYWYRQDPGQGLRLIYYSQIVNDFQKGDIAEGYSVSREKKESFPLTVTSAQKNPTAFYLCASSSWTRTGELFFGEGSRLTVL.

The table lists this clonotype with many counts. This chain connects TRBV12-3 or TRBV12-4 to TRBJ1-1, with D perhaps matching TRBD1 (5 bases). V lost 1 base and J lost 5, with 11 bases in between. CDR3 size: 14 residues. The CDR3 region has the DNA TGTGCCAGCAGTTTAGATCAGGGAGAGACTGAAGCTTTCTTT. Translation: CASSLDQGETEAFF.

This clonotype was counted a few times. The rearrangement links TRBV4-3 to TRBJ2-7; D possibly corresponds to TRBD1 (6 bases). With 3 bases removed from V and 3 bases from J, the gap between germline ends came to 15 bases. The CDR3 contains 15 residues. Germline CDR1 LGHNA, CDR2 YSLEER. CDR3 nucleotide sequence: TGCGCCAGCAGCCAGGGTCAGGGGCGGAACTACGAGCAGTACTTC. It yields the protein CASSQGQGRNYEQYF.

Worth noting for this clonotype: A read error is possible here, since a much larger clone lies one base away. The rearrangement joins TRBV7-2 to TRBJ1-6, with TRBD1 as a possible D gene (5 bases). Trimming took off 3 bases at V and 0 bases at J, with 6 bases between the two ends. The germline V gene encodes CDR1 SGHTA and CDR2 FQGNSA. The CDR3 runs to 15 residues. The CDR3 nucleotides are TGTGCCAGCAGCTTTGACAGCTCCTATAATTCACCCCTCCACTTT. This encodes CASSFDSSYNSPLHF.

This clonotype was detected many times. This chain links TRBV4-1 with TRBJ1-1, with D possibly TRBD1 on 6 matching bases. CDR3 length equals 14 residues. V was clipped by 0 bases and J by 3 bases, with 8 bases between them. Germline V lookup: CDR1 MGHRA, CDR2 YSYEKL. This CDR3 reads CASSQEGGYTEAFF. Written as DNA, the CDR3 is TGCGCCAGCAGCCAAGAAGGGGGATACACTGAAGCTTTCTTT.

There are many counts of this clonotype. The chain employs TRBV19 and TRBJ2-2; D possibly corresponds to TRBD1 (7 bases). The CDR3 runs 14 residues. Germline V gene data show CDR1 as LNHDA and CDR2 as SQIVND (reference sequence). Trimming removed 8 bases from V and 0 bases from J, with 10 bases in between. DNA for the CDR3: TGTGCCAGTGGAGGGACAGCGAACACCGGGGAGCTGTTTTTT. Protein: CASGGTANTGELFF.

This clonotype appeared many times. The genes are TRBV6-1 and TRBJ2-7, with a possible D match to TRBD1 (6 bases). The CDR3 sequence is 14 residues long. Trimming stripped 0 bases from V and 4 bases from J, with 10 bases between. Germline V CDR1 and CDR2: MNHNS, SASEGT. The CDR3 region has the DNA TGTGCCAGCAGTGAAGCAGGGACACTATACGAGCAGTACTTC. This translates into CASSEAGTLYEQYF.

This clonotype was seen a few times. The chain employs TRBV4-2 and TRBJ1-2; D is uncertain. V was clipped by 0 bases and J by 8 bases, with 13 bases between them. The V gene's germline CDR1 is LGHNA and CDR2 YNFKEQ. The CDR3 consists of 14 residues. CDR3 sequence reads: CASSQDFPGSGYTF. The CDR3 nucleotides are TGTGCCAGCAGCCAAGATTTCCCGGGTTCGGGCTACACCTTC.

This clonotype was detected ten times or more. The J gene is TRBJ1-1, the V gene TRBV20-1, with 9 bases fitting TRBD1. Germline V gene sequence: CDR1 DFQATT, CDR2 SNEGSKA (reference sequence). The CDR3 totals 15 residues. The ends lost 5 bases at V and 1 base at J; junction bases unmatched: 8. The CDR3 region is CSAPNRGRGNTEAFF. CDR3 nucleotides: TGCAGTGCTCCAAACAGGGGGCGTGGGAACACTGAAGCTTTCTTT.

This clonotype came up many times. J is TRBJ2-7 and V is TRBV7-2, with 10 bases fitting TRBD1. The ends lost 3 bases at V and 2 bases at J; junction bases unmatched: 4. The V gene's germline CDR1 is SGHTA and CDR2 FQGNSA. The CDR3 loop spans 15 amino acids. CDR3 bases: TGTGCCAGCAGCTTTCTCGGGACAGGGGCCTACGAGCAGTACTTC. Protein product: CASSFLGTGAYEQYF.

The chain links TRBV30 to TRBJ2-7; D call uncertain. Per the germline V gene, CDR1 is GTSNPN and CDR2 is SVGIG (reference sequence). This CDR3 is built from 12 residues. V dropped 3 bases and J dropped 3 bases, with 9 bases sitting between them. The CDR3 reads CAWRPERYEQYF. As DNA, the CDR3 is TGTGCCTGGAGACCAGAGCGCTACGAGCAGTACTTC.

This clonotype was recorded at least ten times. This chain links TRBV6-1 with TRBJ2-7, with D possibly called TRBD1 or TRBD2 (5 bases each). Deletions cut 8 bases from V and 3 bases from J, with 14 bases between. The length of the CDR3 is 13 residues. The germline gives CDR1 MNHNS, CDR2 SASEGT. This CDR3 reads CASLRDGHYEQYF. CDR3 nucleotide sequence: TGTGCCAGCCTCCGGGACGGGCACTACGAGCAGTACTTC.

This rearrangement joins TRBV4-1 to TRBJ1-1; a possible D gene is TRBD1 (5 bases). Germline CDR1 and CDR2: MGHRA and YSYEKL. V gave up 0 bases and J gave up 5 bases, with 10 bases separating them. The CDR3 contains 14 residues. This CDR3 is CASSQDRGRTEAFF. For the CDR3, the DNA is TGCGCCAGCAGCCAAGACCGGGGGAGAACTGAAGCTTTCTTT.

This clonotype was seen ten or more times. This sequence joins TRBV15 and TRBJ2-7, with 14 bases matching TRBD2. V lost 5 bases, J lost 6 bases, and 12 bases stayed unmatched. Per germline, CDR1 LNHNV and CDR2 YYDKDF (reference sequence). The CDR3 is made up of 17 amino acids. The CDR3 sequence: CATSDPGTSGSFGEQYF. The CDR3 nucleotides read TGTGCCACCAGCGACCCAGGGACTAGCGGGAGTTTCGGCGAGCAGTACTTC.